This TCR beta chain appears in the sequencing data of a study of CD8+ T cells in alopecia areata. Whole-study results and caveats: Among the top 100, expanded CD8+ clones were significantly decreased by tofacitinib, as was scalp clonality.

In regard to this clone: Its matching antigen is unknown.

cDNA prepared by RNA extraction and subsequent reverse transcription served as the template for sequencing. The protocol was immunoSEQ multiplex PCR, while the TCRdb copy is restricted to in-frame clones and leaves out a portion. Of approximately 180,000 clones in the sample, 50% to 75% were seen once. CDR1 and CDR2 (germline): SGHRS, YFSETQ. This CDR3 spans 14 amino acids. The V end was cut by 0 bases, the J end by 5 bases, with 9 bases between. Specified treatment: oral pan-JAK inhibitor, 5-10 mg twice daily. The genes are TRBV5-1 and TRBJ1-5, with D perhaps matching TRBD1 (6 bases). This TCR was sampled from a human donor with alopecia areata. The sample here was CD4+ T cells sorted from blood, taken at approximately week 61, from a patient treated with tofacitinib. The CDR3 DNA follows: TGCGCCAGCAGCTTGGGAGGGGGATATCAGCCCCAGCATTTT. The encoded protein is CASSLGGGYQPQHF.